This T cell receptor (beta chain) was identified in a study of T-cell memory formation after mild COVID-19. General study points: Later expanders leaned CD4+, whereas clones that contracted between day 15 and 85 were balanced CD4/CD8.

The sample holds many counts of this clonotype. Its antigen is currently unknown. With constant-segment primers, 5'RACE yielded cDNA libraries of TCR alpha and TCR beta that carried sample barcodes and UMIs. From the 5' RACE reads, TCRdb called clonotypes with MiXCR, one entry per CDR3 protein. The table lists about 60,000 distinct CDR3 sequences, 12% of them singletons. Sequencing was performed on PBMCs or a T cell subset sorted from them (not recorded which). The sequence came from a man aged 18 to 29 who had mild COVID-19 (a few samples of this study predate the infection). Cell type and time point are not known.

The CDR3 here is CAGGAASSVNTQYF. CDR3 sequence (DNA): TGTGCCGGGGGGGCAGCCTCTAGCGTGAATACGCAGTATTTT. V is TRBV7-9 and J is TRBJ2-3; D might be TRBD2 (7 bases). The CDR3 length is 14 residues. Germline V gene data show CDR1 as SEHNR and CDR2 as FQNEAQ (reference sequence). V lost 11 bases to trimming and J lost 7 bases, with 22 bases between them.